Listed below are T cell receptor beta chains from one sample, sequenced in a study of cytomegalovirus exposure and HLA in healthy donors. Some clones are missing from TCRdb's copy, which holds only in-frame ones; the method was immunoSEQ multiplex PCR. The table has about 240,000 clones, approximately 83% seen once. The sequenced sample consisted of PBMCs. The receptors stem from a woman under 40 in good health and CMV-seropositive. Each CDR3 is given with its conserved first and last residue. Each record gives: V gene, clone size, J gene, D gene, CDR3 protein, CDR3 DNA. A D gene is named only where the DNA matches it firmly. Size values are once, few and many counts, or a class for expanded clones, and some rows have none.

>TRBV11-2|few|TRBJ2-2|TRBD1
CASSSGTGGTGELFF
TGTGCCAGCAGCTCAGGGACAGGGGGTACCGGGGAGCTGTTTTTT
>TRBV10-2|NA|TRBJ2-7|NA
CASSENKRRDEQYF
TGCGCCAGCAGTGAGAATAAGCGGCGAGACGAGCAGTACTTC
>TRBV7-9|NA|TRBJ2-1|NA
CASSLVPRVPYNEQFF
TGTGCCAGCAGCTTAGTTCCCAGGGTACCCTACAATGAGCAGTTCTTC
>TRBV19|NA|TRBJ1-2|NA
CASRGGGVNGYTF
TGTGCCAGTAGAGGAGGAGGGGTCAATGGCTACACCTTC
>TRBV19|NA|TRBJ2-7|TRBD1
CASSIDGQGSSSYEQYF
TGTGCCAGTAGTATAGATGGACAGGGGTCCAGCTCCTACGAGCAGTACTTC
>TRBV5-4|NA|TRBJ2-1|NA
CASSSSNEQFF
TGTGCCAGCAGCTCTTCTAATGAGCAGTTCTTC
>TRBV30|NA|TRBJ1-1|NA
CAYRGNTEAFF
TGTGCCTACCGGGGGAACACTGAAGCTTTCTTT
>TRBV9|few|TRBJ2-7|TRBD2
CASSPDYGRPPSYEQYF
TGTGCCAGCAGCCCCGATTACGGGAGGCCCCCCTCCTACGAGCAGTACTTC
>TRBV6-6|NA|TRBJ1-5|NA
CASSPRGSQPQHF
TGTGCCAGCAGCCCCCGGGGATCTCAGCCCCAGCATTTT
>TRBV2|NA|TRBJ2-3|TRBD2
CASRKGLAGVGAADTQYF
TGTGCCAGCAGGAAGGGACTAGCGGGAGTCGGAGCGGCAGATACGCAGTATTTT
>TRBV5-6|NA|TRBJ2-1|TRBD1
CASSPRGQSYNEQFF
TGTGCCAGCAGCCCTCGGGGACAGTCCTACAATGAGCAGTTCTTC
>TRBV5-1|NA|TRBJ2-3|TRBD2
CASSWTSGSGYTQYF
TGCGCCAGCAGCTGGACTAGCGGGAGTGGGTATACGCAGTATTTT
>TRBV7-8|NA|TRBJ2-1|NA
CASSTPGQHSYNEQFF
TGTGCCAGCAGCACGCCGGGACAACACTCCTACAATGAGCAGTTCTTC
>TRBV6-1|NA|TRBJ2-7|TRBD2
CASSEGGRASYEQYF
TGTGCCAGCAGTGAAGGGGGGAGGGCCTCGTACGAGCAGTACTTC
>TRBV6-6|NA|TRBJ1-5|NA
CASSRQGNQPQHF
TGTGCCAGCAGCCGTCAGGGGAACCAGCCCCAGCATTTT
>TRBV6-1|NA|TRBJ2-3|TRBD1
CARSDPRQGSDTQYF
TGTGCCAGAAGTGACCCCCGACAGGGCTCAGATACGCAGTATTTT
>TRBV28|NA|TRBJ2-7|NA
CASSLSVSYEQYF
TGTGCCAGCAGTTTGTCGGTTTCCTACGAGCAGTACTTC
>TRBV6-1|NA|TRBJ2-2|NA
CASSDVSSSPGELFF
TGTGCCAGCAGTGACGTGTCTAGCTCCCCCGGGGAGCTGTTTTTT
>TRBV30|NA|TRBJ2-1|NA
CAWSSDNEQFF
TGTGCCTGGAGTTCAGACAATGAGCAGTTCTTC
>TRBV15|NA|TRBJ2-7|NA
CATSTTRLTGYEQYF
TGTGCCACCAGCACGACGAGACTAACCGGCTACGAGCAGTACTTC
>TRBV25-1|NA|TRBJ2-5|TRBD1
CASSEKNRGRGETQYF
TGTGCCAGCAGTGAAAAAAACAGGGGGCGCGGGGAGACCCAGTACTTC
>TRBV7-2|NA|TRBJ1-3|NA
CASSFKGLGNTIYF
TGTGCCAGCAGCTTTAAGGGGCTTGGAAACACCATATATTTT
>TRBV9|NA|TRBJ1-2|TRBD1
CASGAGQGTNYGYTF
TGTGCCAGCGGGGCCGGACAGGGCACTAACTATGGCTACACCTTC
>TRBV2|NA|TRBJ1-4|TRBD1
CASSPRGRNEKLFF
TGTGCCAGCAGTCCCAGGGGGCGCAACGAAAAACTGTTTTTT
>TRBV7-9|NA|TRBJ1-2|TRBD1
CASSFDRGSGGYTF
TGTGCCAGCAGCTTTGACAGGGGATCAGGGGGCTACACCTTC
>TRBV4-1|NA|TRBJ1-1|NA
CASSHRVMNTEAFF
TGCGCCAGCAGCCACCGAGTGATGAACACTGAAGCTTTCTTT
>TRBV5-1|NA|TRBJ2-7|NA
CASSAWRGGIYEQYF
TGCGCCAGCAGCGCGTGGAGGGGCGGAATCTACGAGCAGTACTTC
>TRBV28|NA|TRBJ1-2|TRBD1
CASSLDSEGQLNYGYTF
TGTGCCAGCAGTTTGGATTCTGAGGGACAGCTTAACTATGGCTACACCTTC
>TRBV15|NA|TRBJ2-3|TRBD1
CATATGGGTDTQYF
TGTGCCACCGCGACAGGGGGCGGCACAGATACGCAGTATTTT
>TRBV5-6|NA|TRBJ2-7|TRBD1
CASSSGQGAYEQYF
TGTGCCAGCAGCTCGGGACAGGGGGCCTACGAGCAGTACTTC
>TRBV19|NA|TRBJ1-1|NA
CASSIRGPKWNTEAFF
TGTGCCAGTAGTATCAGGGGCCCGAAATGGAACACTGAAGCTTTCTTT
>TRBV2|once|TRBJ2-1|NA
CASSVSRGANNEQFF
TGTGCCAGCAGTGTTAGTCGGGGGGCAAACAATGAGCAGTTCTTC
>TRBV19|NA|TRBJ2-7|TRBD2
CASSIDRTSGTYEQYF
TGTGCCAGTAGTATAGATAGAACTAGCGGTACCTACGAGCAGTACTTC
>TRBV5-1|few|TRBJ1-1|NA
CASSLNRVRTNTEAFF
TGCGCCAGCAGCTTGAACAGGGTTAGGACGAACACTGAAGCTTTCTTT
>TRBV4-1|NA|TRBJ2-7|NA
CASSHGVEEQYF
TGCGCCAGCAGCCACGGAGTAGAAGAGCAGTACTTC
>TRBV6-1|NA|TRBJ2-1|TRBD1
CASRGQGYNEQFF
TGTGCCAGCAGGGGACAGGGGTACAATGAGCAGTTCTTC
>TRBV28|NA|TRBJ2-5|TRBD2
CASWDYPTQYF
TGTGCCAGCTGGGACTATCCGACCCAGTACTTC
>TRBV11-2|few|TRBJ1-2|TRBD1
CASSPIRQGANYGYTF
TGTGCCAGCAGCCCGATAAGACAGGGGGCGAACTATGGCTACACCTTC
>TRBV2|NA|TRBJ2-5|TRBD2
CASQREKETQYF
TGTGCCAGTCAGCGGGAGAAAGAGACCCAGTACTTC
>TRBV28|NA|TRBJ1-5|NA
CASSFPLGLRAQHF
TGTGCCAGCAGTTTTCCACTCGGCTTACGGGCCCAGCATTTT
>TRBV27|once|TRBJ2-1|NA
CASSFRGTYNEQFF
TGTGCCAGCAGTTTCCGGGGGACCTACAATGAGCAGTTCTTC
>TRBV12-5|NA|TRBJ1-2|TRBD1
CASGLSTDRVRYGYTF
TGTGCTAGTGGTTTATCCACCGACAGGGTGAGGTATGGCTACACCTTC
>TRBV19|once|TRBJ1-1|TRBD1
CASSILTGTGRTEAFF
TGTGCCAGTAGTATATTAACCGGGACAGGGCGCACTGAAGCTTTCTTT
>TRBV19|few|TRBJ1-2|TRBD1
CASSISRGQGKNGYTF
TGTGCCAGTAGTATTTCGCGTGGACAGGGGAAAAATGGCTACACCTTC
>TRBV27|NA|TRBJ1-3|NA
CASSSPGNTIYF
TGTGCCAGCAGTAGCCCAGGAAACACCATATATTTT